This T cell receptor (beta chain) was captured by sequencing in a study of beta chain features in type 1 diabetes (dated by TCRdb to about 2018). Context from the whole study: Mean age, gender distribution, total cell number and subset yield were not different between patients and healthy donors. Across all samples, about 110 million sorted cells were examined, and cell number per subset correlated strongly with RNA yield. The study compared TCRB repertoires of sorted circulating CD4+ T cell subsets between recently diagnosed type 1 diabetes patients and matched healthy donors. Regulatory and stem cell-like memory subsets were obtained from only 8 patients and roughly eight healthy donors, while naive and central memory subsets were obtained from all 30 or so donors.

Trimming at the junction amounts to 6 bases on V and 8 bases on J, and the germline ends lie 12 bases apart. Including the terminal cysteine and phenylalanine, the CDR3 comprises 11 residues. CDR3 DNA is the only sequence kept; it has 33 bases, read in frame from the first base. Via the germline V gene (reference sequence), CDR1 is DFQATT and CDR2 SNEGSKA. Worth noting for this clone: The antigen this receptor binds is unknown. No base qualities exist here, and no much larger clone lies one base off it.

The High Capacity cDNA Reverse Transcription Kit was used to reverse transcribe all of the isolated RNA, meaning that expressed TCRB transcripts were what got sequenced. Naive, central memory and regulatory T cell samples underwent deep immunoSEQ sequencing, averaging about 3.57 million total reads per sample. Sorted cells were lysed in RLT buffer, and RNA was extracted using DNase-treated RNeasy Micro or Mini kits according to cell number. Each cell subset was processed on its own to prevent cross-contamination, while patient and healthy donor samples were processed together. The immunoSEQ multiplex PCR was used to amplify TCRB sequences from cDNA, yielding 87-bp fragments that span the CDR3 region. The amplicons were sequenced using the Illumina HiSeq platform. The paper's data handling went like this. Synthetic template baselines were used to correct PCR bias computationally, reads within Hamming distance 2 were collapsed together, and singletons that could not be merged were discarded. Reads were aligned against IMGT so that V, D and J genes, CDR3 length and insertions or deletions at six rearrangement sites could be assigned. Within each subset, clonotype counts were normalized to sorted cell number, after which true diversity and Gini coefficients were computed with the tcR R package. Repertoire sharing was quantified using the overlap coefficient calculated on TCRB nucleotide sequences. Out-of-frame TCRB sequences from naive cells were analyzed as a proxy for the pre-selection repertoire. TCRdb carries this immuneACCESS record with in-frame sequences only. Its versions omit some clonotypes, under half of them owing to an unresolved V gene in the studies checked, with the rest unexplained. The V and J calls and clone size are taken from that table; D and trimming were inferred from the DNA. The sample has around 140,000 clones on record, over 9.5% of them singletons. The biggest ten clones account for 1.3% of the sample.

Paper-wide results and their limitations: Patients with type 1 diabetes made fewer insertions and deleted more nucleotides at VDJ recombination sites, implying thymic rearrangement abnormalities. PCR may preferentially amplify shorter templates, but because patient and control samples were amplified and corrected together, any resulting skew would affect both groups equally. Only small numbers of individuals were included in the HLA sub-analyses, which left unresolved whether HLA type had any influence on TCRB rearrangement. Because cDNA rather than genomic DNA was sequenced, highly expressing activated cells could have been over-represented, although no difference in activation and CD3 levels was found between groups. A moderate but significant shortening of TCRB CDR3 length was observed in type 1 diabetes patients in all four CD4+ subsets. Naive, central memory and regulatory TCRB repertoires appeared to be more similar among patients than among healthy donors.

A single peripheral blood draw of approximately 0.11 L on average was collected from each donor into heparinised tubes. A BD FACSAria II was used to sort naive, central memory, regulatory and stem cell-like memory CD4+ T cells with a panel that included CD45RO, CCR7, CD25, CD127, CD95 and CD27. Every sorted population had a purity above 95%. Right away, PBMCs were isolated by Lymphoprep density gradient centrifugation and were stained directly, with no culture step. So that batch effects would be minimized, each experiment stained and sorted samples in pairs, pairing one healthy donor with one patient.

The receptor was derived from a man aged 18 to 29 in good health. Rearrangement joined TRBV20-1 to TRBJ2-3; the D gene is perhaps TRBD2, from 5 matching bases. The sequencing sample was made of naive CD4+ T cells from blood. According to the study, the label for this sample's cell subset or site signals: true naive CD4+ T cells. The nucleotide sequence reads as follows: TGCAGTGCCGCACTAGTACCTACGCAGTATTTT. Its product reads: CSAALVPTQYF.